This entry lists 31 T cell receptor beta chains sequenced from one sample in a study of glioma-infiltrating T cells after dendritic cell vaccination. Some clones are missing from TCRdb's copy, which holds only in-frame ones; the method was immunoSEQ multiplex PCR. The data show roughly 90,000 clones, about nine tenths seen once. Here the sequenced sample was blood, taken before dendritic cell vaccination. These receptors came from a human donor with glioblastoma.

This clone came up a few times. The chain is built from TRBV2 and TRBJ2-7, with 12 bases that match TRBD1. With V trimmed by 4 bases and J by 7 bases, 11 bases remained unmatched. The germline CDR1 and CDR2 sequences are SNHLY and FYNNEI. This CDR3 has 16 amino acids. The CDR3 DNA reads as TGTGCCAGCAGTGTATCCTCGGGACAGGGGGCGCTTGAGCAGTACTTC. It yields the protein CASSVSSGQGALEQYF.

The chain employs TRBV6-6 and TRBJ2-5, with a tentative D call TRBD1 (5 bases). The CDR3 extends over 13 amino acids. V lost 5 bases and J lost 3, with 10 bases in between. From germline, CDR1 is MNHNY and CDR2 SVGAGI (reference sequence). The CDR3 loop reads CASSRQHEETQYF. The CDR3 DNA sequence: TGTGCCAGCAGTAGACAGCACGAAGAGACCCAGTACTTC.

V usage is TRBV4-2 and J usage is TRBJ1-5; D is ambiguous. V was trimmed by 0 bases and J by 5 bases, leaving 11 bases between them. The CDR3 is 15 amino acids. Germline lookup yields CDR1 LGHNA and CDR2 YNFKEQ. The CDR3 protein is CASSQDTGEDQPQHF. CDR3 sequence (DNA): TGTGCCAGCAGCCAAGATACCGGGGAGGATCAGCCCCAGCATTTT.

This clone was picked up one time. The V call is TRBV19, the J call TRBJ2-7; 9 bases match TRBD2. CDR1 and CDR2 (germline): LNHDA, SQIVND (reference sequence). The CDR3 contains 15 residues. Trimming at V came to 3 bases and at J to 0 bases, leaving 3 bases not matched to a gene. CDR3 bases: TGTGCCAGTAGTATGGGACTAGCATTCTCCTACGAGCAGTACTTC. Its protein product is CASSMGLAFSYEQYF.

CDR3 nucleotides: TGTGCCAGCAGTGGCAAGCAGGTCCAGCCCCAGCATTTT. Encoded protein: CASSGKQVQPQHF. The chain carries TRBV6-1 and TRBJ1-5; D call uncertain. The CDR3 consists of 13 residues. Germline V CDR1 and CDR2: MNHNS, SASEGT. Trimming took off 4 bases at V and 7 bases at J, with 11 bases between the two ends.

The sample holds a few counts of this clone. The CDR3 DNA sequence: TGTGCCAGCAGAGGTATTGAGCGGGGGGGCTCCTACGAGCAGTACTTC. It codes for CASRGIERGGSYEQYF. The chain couples TRBV2 to TRBJ2-7; 10 bases map to TRBD2. The junction had 8 bases not matched to a gene; V was cut back by 6 bases and J by 0 bases. The V gene's germline CDR1 is SNHLY and CDR2 FYNNEI. The CDR3 length is 16 residues.

The rearrangement joins TRBV5-1 to TRBJ2-2, with TRBD1 matching over 10 bases. Germline assignment: CDR1 SGHRS and CDR2 YFSETQ. The CDR3 consists of 15 residues. V trimming: 0 bases; J trimming: 6 bases; junction bases outside the gene matches: 2. CDR3 nucleotide sequence: TGCGCCAGCAGCTTGGGGGACAGGGGAGCCGGGGAGCTGTTTTTT. Residues: CASSLGDRGAGELFF.

V usage is TRBV13 and J usage is TRBJ1-1, with 7 bases fitting TRBD1. This CDR3 has 14 amino acids. Per the germline V gene, CDR1 is PRHDT and CDR2 is FYEKMQ (reference sequence). V lost 4 bases, J lost 1 base, and 3 bases stayed unmatched. The CDR3 DNA sequence: TGTGCCAGCAGCTCTCGGGACAGGAACACTGAAGCTTTCTTT. This gives the protein CASSSRDRNTEAFF.

The chain recombines TRBV7-9 with TRBJ2-7; 7 bases are shared with TRBD1. Germline loops: CDR1 SEHNR, CDR2 FQNEAQ (reference sequence). V gave up 5 bases and J gave up 7 bases; unmatched junction bases: 5. The CDR3 is 12 residues long. CDR3 DNA: TGTGCCAGCAGCCCGACAGGGCGGGAGCAGTACTTC. Translated, it gives CASSPTGREQYF. Supplemented by reference TRBV7-9 and TRBJ2-7, the full variable domain reads DTGVSQNPRHKITKRGQNVTFRCDPISEHNRLYWYRQTLGQGPEFLTYFQNEAQLEKSRLLSDRFSAERPKGSFSTLEIQRTEQGDSAMYLCASSPTGREQYFGPGTRLTVT.

The CDR3 bases are TGTGCCAGCAGTTACGCAGGGGGTCGCTACAATGAGCAGTTCTTC. Its translation: CASSYAGGRYNEQFF. The V and J genes are TRBV9 and TRBJ2-1, with 7 nucleotides matching TRBD1. After removal of 5 bases from V and 3 bases from J, the junction contained 8 bases not matched to a gene. This CDR3 is 15 amino acids long. The germline gives CDR1 SGDLS, CDR2 YYNGEE.

This clone was seen only once. The chain links TRBV7-3 to TRBJ2-2; 9 positions agree with TRBD2. V shed 5 bases, J shed 6 bases, and the junction held 4 bases outside the gene matches. CDR1 SGHTA and CDR2 FQGTGA come from the germline V gene. The CDR3 is made up of 14 amino acids. In DNA form, the CDR3 reads TGTGCCAGCAGCGGCGGGGGGGCCCCCGGGGAGCTGTTTTTT. It yields the protein CASSGGGAPGELFF.

The chain uses TRBV5-4 and TRBJ1-2; TRBD1 aligns across 8 bases. The CDR3 covers 20 residues. Germline CDR1 SGHNT, CDR2 YYREEE (reference sequence). J lost 7 bases, V lost 3 bases, and 26 bases had no gene match. CDR3 amino acids: CASSSLIPPKRQRTGSGYTF. The CDR3 DNA reads as TGTGCCAGCAGCTCGTTAATCCCTCCAAAAAGGCAGCGGACAGGGAGTGGCTACACCTTC.

The chain is built from TRBV30 and TRBJ2-7; tentative D call: TRBD2 (6 bases). The CDR3 runs 12 residues. V was cut by 0 bases and J by 5 bases, with 8 bases left in between. Germline V gene lookup returns CDR1 GTSNPN and CDR2 SVGIG (reference sequence). The CDR3 loop reads CAWSVWRDEQYF. The CDR3 DNA reads as TGTGCCTGGAGTGTATGGAGGGACGAGCAGTACTTC.

CDR3 region: CASSLDSMNTEAFF. Written as DNA, the CDR3 is TGTGCCAGCAGCTTGGACAGTATGAACACTGAAGCTTTCTTT. V gene TRBV7-6 combines with J gene TRBJ1-1, with TRBD1 as a possible D gene (6 bases). Germline assignment: CDR1 SGHVS and CDR2 FNYEAQ. The CDR3 covers 14 residues. Trimming took 3 bases from V and 0 from J, leaving 8 bases between them.

The chain combines TRBV27 with TRBJ1-5; 7 bases line up with TRBD1. This CDR3 has 15 residues. The V gene end was trimmed by 2 bases and the J gene end by 4 bases; junction bases not matched to a gene: 5. In germline, CDR1 is MNHEY, CDR2 SMNVEV (reference sequence). CDR3 region: CASSLGTEANQPQHF. The DNA for the CDR3 is TGTGCCAGCAGTTTAGGGACAGAAGCTAATCAGCCCCAGCATTTT.

The table lists this clone with a count of one. J is TRBJ2-1 and V is TRBV9; D not resolved. This CDR3 spans 15 amino acids. Per the germline V gene, CDR1 is SGDLS and CDR2 is YYNGEE. V was shortened by 0 bases and J by 0 bases, with 7 bases between the two germline ends. The CDR3 protein is CASSVEPSSYNEQFF. In DNA form, the CDR3 reads TGTGCCAGCAGCGTAGAGCCGAGCTCCTACAATGAGCAGTTCTTC. Combining the CDR3 with reference TRBV9 and TRBJ2-1 gives the whole variable domain DSGVTQTPKHLITATGQRVTLRCSPRSGDLSVYWYQQSLDQGLQFLIQYYNGEERAKGNILERFSAQQFPDLHSELNLSSLELGDSALYFCASSVEPSSYNEQFFGPGTRLTVL.

This chain links TRBV21-1 with TRBJ2-7; whether TRBD1, the table's D call, matches the DNA was not checked. TRBV21-1 is a known pseudogene. The CDR3 extends over 17 amino acids. The CDR3 nucleotides are TGTGCCAGCAGCAAAGAGGTACAGGTCCACCTACTCTACGAGCAGTACTTC. It specifies CASSKEVQVHLLYEQYF.

This chain joins TRBV5-1 and TRBJ2-7; D gene unclear. Between the trimmed V and J ends, which lost 3 bases and 1 base, there was a span of 8 bases. CDR1 SGHRS and CDR2 YFSETQ come from the germline V gene. The CDR3 consists of 13 residues. In DNA form, the CDR3 reads TGCGCCAGCAGCTCTCAGGTATCCTACGAGCAGTACTTC. Translation gives CASSSQVSYEQYF.

The J gene is TRBJ2-5, the V gene TRBV7-9, with D tentatively TRBD2 (6 bases). The germline V and J ends were trimmed by 1 base and 1 base, with 10 bases remaining between them. Germline CDR1 reads SEHNR; CDR2 reads FQNEAQ (reference sequence). CDR3 length: 15 residues. The CDR3 region has the DNA TGTGCCAGCAGCTTAGGGGGGGTAGCCCAAGAGACCCAGTACTTC. It yields the protein CASSLGGVAQETQYF.

The chain combines TRBV10-3 with TRBJ2-5; TRBD1 matches 7 bases. Germline CDR1 is ENHRY and CDR2 is SYGVKD. The V and J ends lost 2 bases and 2 bases, in that order; junction bases with no gene match: 8. CDR3 length: 16 residues. CDR3 bases: TGTGCCATCAGTGAGGGGCAGGGGGTGAGTCAAGAGACCCAGTACTTC. Translated: CAISEGQGVSQETQYF.

V is TRBV18 and J is TRBJ1-5; weak D call: TRBD1 (6 bases). Germline loops: CDR1 KGHSH, CDR2 LQKENI. The germline V and J ends were trimmed by 1 base and 1 base, with 11 bases remaining between them. The CDR3 runs to 16 residues. CDR3 nucleotide sequence: TGTGCCAGCTCACCACGCGGGGGCAAGAGCAATCAGCCCCAGCATTTT. This codes for CASSPRGGKSNQPQHF.

This clone has a handful of counts. The rearrangement links TRBV10-3 to TRBJ2-7; 7 positions agree with TRBD2. The V and J ends lost 3 bases and 2 bases, in that order; junction bases with no gene match: 7. This CDR3 is built from 15 residues. The germline CDR1 and CDR2 sequences are ENHRY and SYGVKD. The DNA of the CDR3 is TGTGCCATCAGTGATAAGGCGCTAGCGGCCTACGAGCAGTACTTC. Its protein product is CAISDKALAAYEQYF.

The chain couples TRBV6-5 to TRBJ2-5, with D possibly being TRBD2 (5 bases). There are 13 residues in the CDR3. Germline V gene sequence: CDR1 MNHEY, CDR2 SVGAGI. Trimming shortened V by 0 bases and J by 5 bases, and 7 bases separated the two germline ends. The CDR3 sequence: CASSYSGGETQYF. The CDR3 DNA is TGTGCCAGCAGTTACTCGGGCGGGGAGACCCAGTACTTC.

The CDR3 nucleotides read TGCGCCAGCAGCCAGGGACAGGGAACCTACAATGAGCAGTTCTTC. Its protein product is CASSQGQGTYNEQFF. V gene TRBV4-3 combines with J gene TRBJ2-1; TRBD1 agrees at 9 bases. Germline CDR1 reads LGHNA; CDR2 reads YSLEER. CDR3 size: 15 residues. J was trimmed by 2 bases and V by 3 bases; bases with no gene match: 2.

The rearrangement uses TRBV28 and TRBJ2-7; D may be TRBD2 (6 bases). V dropped 2 bases and J dropped 6 bases, with 17 bases sitting between them. Germline values: CDR1 MDHEN, CDR2 SYDVKM. The CDR3 is made up of 15 amino acids. The CDR3, as DNA: TGTGCCAGCAGTTTAACGGACTTAGGGCGGGGCGAGCAGTACTTC. It specifies CASSLTDLGRGEQYF.

The chain carries TRBV6-5 and TRBJ1-1; D gene ambiguous. The CDR3 covers 13 residues. V was shortened by 6 bases and J by 0 bases, with 8 bases between the two germline ends. Germline V lookup: CDR1 MNHEY, CDR2 SVGAGI. The CDR3, as DNA: TGTGCCAGCAGCCGAGTCTTGAACACTGAAGCTTTCTTT. It translates to CASSRVLNTEAFF.

The genes are TRBV21-1 and TRBJ2-7; TRBD2, the D gene given by the table, was not confirmed from the DNA. TRBV21-1 is assigned pseudogene status. The CDR3 has 15 residues. CDR3 nucleotide sequence: TGTGCCAGCAGCAAATCGTCTAGCGGAACCTACGAGCAGTACTTC. Translated: CASSKSSSGTYEQYF.

This clone turned up a few times. CDR3 loop: CASSLIAGPYEQYF. The DNA of the CDR3 is TGTGCCAGCAGTCTGATAGCGGGTCCCTACGAGCAGTACTTC. The chain carries TRBV6-5 and TRBJ2-7; the match to TRBD2 covers 7 bases. The CDR3 loop spans 14 amino acids. Germline CDR1 is MNHEY and CDR2 is SVGAGI. The J segment lost 2 bases and the V segment lost 5 bases, leaving 6 bases of the junction unmatched.

The J gene is TRBJ2-7, the V gene TRBV28; D remains ambiguous. V was clipped by 3 bases and J by 0 bases, with 3 bases between them. The germline gives CDR1 MDHEN, CDR2 SYDVKM. The CDR3 length is 12 residues. CDR3 protein: CASSFLSYEQYF. In DNA form, the CDR3 reads TGTGCCAGCAGTTTCCTCTCCTACGAGCAGTACTTC.

CDR3 nucleotide sequence: TGTGCCAGCAGCTTAGCCCGCGCACGTCGGGAAGCTTTCTTT. It yields the protein CASSLARARREAFF. This chain links TRBV7-8 with TRBJ1-1, with D unclear. The germline V gene has CDR1 SGHVS and CDR2 FQNEAQ. Trimming left V 0 bases short and J 8 bases short, with 13 bases between. The CDR3 consists of 14 residues. The full variable domain, in which reference TRBV7-8 and TRBJ1-1 provide the parts outside the CDR3, is GAGVSQSPRYKVAKRGQDVALRCDPISGHVSLFWYQQALGQGPEFLTYFQNEAQLDKSGLPSDRFFAERPEGSVSTLKIQRTQQEDSAVYLCASSLARARREAFFGQGTRLTVV.

The chain has TRBV7-9 and TRBJ2-5; D is uncertain. Trimming pared 3 bases from V and 1 base from J, leaving 9 bases between. This CDR3 has 14 amino acids. In germline, CDR1 is SEHNR, CDR2 FQNEAQ (reference sequence). The CDR3 coding sequence is TGTGCCAGCAGCTTCGTGGGCAGCCAAGAGACCCAGTACTTC. Its translation: CASSFVGSQETQYF.